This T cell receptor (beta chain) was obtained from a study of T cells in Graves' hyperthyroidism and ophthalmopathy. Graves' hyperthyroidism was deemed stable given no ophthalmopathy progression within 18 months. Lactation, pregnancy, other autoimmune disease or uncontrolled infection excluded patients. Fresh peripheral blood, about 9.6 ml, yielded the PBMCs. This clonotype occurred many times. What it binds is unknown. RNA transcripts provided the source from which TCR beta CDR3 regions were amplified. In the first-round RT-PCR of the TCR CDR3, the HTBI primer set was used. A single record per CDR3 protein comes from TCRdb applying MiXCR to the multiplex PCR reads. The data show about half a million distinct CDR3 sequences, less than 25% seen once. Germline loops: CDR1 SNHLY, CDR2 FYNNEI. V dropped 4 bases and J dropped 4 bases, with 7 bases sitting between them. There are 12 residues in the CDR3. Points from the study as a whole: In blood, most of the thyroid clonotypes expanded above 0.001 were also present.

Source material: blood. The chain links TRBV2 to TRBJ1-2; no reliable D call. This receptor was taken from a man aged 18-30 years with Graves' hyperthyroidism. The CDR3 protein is CASSGTTYGYTF. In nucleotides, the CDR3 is TGTGCCAGCAGTGGGACGACCTATGGCTACACCTTC. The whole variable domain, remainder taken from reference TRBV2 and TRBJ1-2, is EPEVTQTPSHQVTQMGQEVILRCVPISNHLYFYWYRQILGQKVEFLVSFYNNEISEKSEIFDDQFSVERPDGSNFTLKIRSTKLEDSAMYFCASSGTTYGYTFGSGTRLTVV.